The clone carrying this T cell receptor beta chain was detected a few times. Its antigen is as yet unknown. The sample comes from a study of T cell responses to AZD1222 COVID-19 vaccine. General study findings and limits: It was only after the peak T cell response that any repertoires were sampled.

This CDR3 has 13 amino acids. The V and J ends lost 3 bases and 7 bases respectively, with 11 bases between them. The V gene's germline CDR1 is SGHNT and CDR2 YYREEE (reference sequence). Generated by immunoSEQ multiplex PCR, the TCRdb table keeps only in-frame clones and is missing some. The sample lists 130,000 to 150,000 clones, approximately 89% seen once, with roughly 1.7% in the top ten. This TCR derives from an adult who received the AZD1222 COVID-19 vaccine. The V call is TRBV5-4, the J call TRBJ2-1; no firm D call. The material sequenced was peripheral blood, taken 28 days after the second AZD1222 dose. CDR3 sequence (DNA): TGTGCCAGCAGCTCTCATACTGGTAATGAGCAGTTCTTC. This codes for CASSSHTGNEQFF.